The T cell receptor beta chain under discussion was sequenced for a study of PD-1 blockade in classical Hodgkin lymphoma. In its sample, this clone was seen a few times. V lost 0 bases, J lost 6 bases, and 13 bases lay in between. The length of the CDR3 is 15 residues. Germline CDR1 is SGHRS and CDR2 is YFSETQ. Relapse after autologous stem cell transplantation occurred in every patient, and brentuximab vedotin exposure varied. TCRdb's table, derived via immunoSEQ multiplex PCR, lists solely in-frame clones and lacks some. The sample holds 30,000 to 45,000 clones, approximately 70% seen once. This specimen was peripheral blood mononuclear cells (PBMCs), taken before the second cycle of nivolumab. The genes are TRBV5-1 and TRBJ2-1; perhaps TRBD1 as D (5 bases). The receptor comes from a human donor with classical Hodgkin lymphoma. CDR3 DNA: TGCGCCAGCAGCTTGGAAGCCAGGGCTTCCAATGAGCAGTTCTTC. This gives the protein CASSLEARASNEQFF.